This TCR beta chain appears in the sequencing data of a study of T cell repertoires in cytomegalovirus infection. Looking at the study overall: Public signatures in TCR beta pointed to CMV infection and matching HLA type.

TCRdb independently ran MiXCR on the reads; one entry per CDR3 protein. The table shows about 360,000 distinct CDR3 sequences, with around a sixth occurring only once. Notes on the study in general: Clonotype analysis showed dominance of the ex vivo response by HLA-C-restricted CMV-specific TCR beta clonotypes. Cumulative public TCR beta family frequency identified CMV carriers with the relevant HLA.

Of note for this clonotype: Its matching antigen is unknown.

The source is a human donor in good health (CMV status not recorded). Some clones in this sample may be carry-over from other donors' samples. Source material: PBMCs.

CDR3 sequence reads: CASSFTAGTEAFF. DNA of the CDR3: TGCGCCAGCAGCTTCACGGCAGGGACTGAAGCTTTCTTT. This chain joins TRBV5-1 and TRBJ1-1, with a tentative D call TRBD1 (5 bases). V was shortened by 2 bases and J by 5 bases, with 10 bases between the two germline ends. The length of the CDR3 is 13 residues. Germline CDR1 is SGHRS and CDR2 is YFSETQ.